The source of this T cell receptor (beta chain) is a study of pediatric ulcerative colitis. The rectum was sampled with one to two pinch biopsies at colonoscopy. The CDR3 is 17 amino acids. Germline V gene lookup returns CDR1 MNHNS and CDR2 SASEGT. V lost 1 base and J lost 4, with 17 bases in between. Samples were sequenced at Survey level, maximum 500,000 reads. Repertoires were generated with immunoSEQ multiplex PCR, while TCRdb's copy carries only in-frame clones and drops some. The data contain some 43,000 clones, roughly 79% of them seen just once; the ten biggest clones take up around 3.8%. This sequence was found in a girl aged 10 to 17 with moderate ulcerative colitis. The J gene is TRBJ2-4, the V gene TRBV6-1, with D uncertain. The sequencing input was gut tissue. The DNA of the CDR3 is TGTGCCAGCAGTGAAGTCCTCCCTGTGGGGATTAAAAACATTCAGTACTTC. Its translation is CASSEVLPVGIKNIQYF.